Listed below are T cell receptor beta chains from one sample, sequenced in a study of blood T cell repertoires in COVID-19. Repertoires were generated with immunoSEQ multiplex PCR, while TCRdb's copy carries only in-frame clones and drops some. Among roughly 50,000 clones listed, roughly 85% were seen once. What was sequenced was peripheral blood. All receptors come from a man in his 60s with acute or convalescent COVID-19. CDR3s include the opening cysteine and the closing phenylalanine or tryptophan. The order of the fields is clone size, J gene, D gene, V gene, CDR3 protein, CDR3 DNA. A D gene is named only where the DNA matches it firmly. Clone sizes are given selectively: once, few, many, or a class where the clone is expanded.

size: -; J: TRBJ2-7; D: TRBD1; V: TRBV28; CDR3: CASIAGQGGGLSSYEQYF; DNA: TGTGCCAGTATCGCGGGACAGGGCGGAGGCTTGAGCTCCTACGAGCAGTACTTC
size: -; J: TRBJ2-5; D: -; V: TRBV5-1; CDR3: CASSLGSVSYGEPQYF; DNA: TGCGCCAGCAGCTTGGGATCAGTCAGCTATGGGGAGCCCCAGTACTTC
size: once; J: TRBJ1-2; D: -; V: TRBV6-1; CDR3: CASSDLSAWGYTF; DNA: TGTGCCAGCAGTGATCTAAGTGCGTGGGGCTACACCTTC
size: -; J: TRBJ2-1; D: TRBD2; V: TRBV6-5; CDR3: CASRPGLGREQFF; DNA: TGTGCCAGCAGACCCGGACTCGGGAGGGAGCAGTTCTTC
size: -; J: TRBJ2-5; D: -; V: TRBV9; CDR3: CASSPSGETQYF; DNA: TGTGCCAGCAGCCCGTCCGGGGAGACCCAGTACTTC
size: -; J: TRBJ2-7; D: TRBD2; V: TRBV28; CDR3: CASSSGGYEQYF; DNA: TGTGCCAGCAGTTCGGGGGGCTACGAGCAGTACTTC
size: -; J: TRBJ1-3; D: TRBD1; V: TRBV7-3; CDR3: CASSLTGGMGNTIYF; DNA: TGTGCCAGCAGCCTAACAGGGGGTATGGGAAACACCATATATTTT
size: -; J: TRBJ2-3; D: -; V: TRBV5-1; CDR3: CASSLTRSGSYTDTQYF; DNA: TGCGCCAGCAGCTTGACCCGAAGCGGGTCCTACACAGATACGCAGTATTTT
size: -; J: TRBJ2-1; D: -; V: TRBV4-3; CDR3: CASSQDPYRGNEQFF; DNA: TGCGCCAGCAGCCAAGATCCCTATAGAGGCAATGAGCAGTTCTTC
size: -; J: TRBJ2-2; D: -; V: TRBV7-9; CDR3: CASSLAPGVSGGNTGELFF; DNA: TGTGCCAGCAGCTTAGCCCCCGGAGTTTCTGGAGGGAACACCGGGGAGCTGTTTTTT
size: -; J: TRBJ2-1; D: TRBD2; V: TRBV11-2; CDR3: CASVEGTSGLNEQFF; DNA: TGTGCCAGCGTAGAGGGGACTAGCGGGCTTAATGAGCAGTTCTTC
size: once; J: TRBJ1-2; D: -; V: TRBV29-1; CDR3: CSVEGRQDPPYGYTF; DNA: TGCAGCGTTGAAGGAAGGCAGGATCCCCCATATGGCTACACCTTC
size: few; J: TRBJ2-1; D: TRBD2; V: TRBV18; CDR3: CASSPGSGSGQFF; DNA: TGTGCCAGCTCACCAGGTAGCGGGAGCGGGCAGTTCTTC
size: -; J: TRBJ1-1; D: -; V: TRBV28; CDR3: CASSLSGRNTEAFF; DNA: TGTGCCAGCAGTTTAAGCGGGCGGAACACTGAAGCTTTCTTT
size: -; J: TRBJ1-1; D: -; V: TRBV7-2; CDR3: CASSLGEFTEAFF; DNA: TGTGCCAGCAGCTTAGGAGAGTTTACTGAAGCTTTCTTT
size: -; J: TRBJ1-3; D: -; V: TRBV28; CDR3: CASTQGGPLRDTIYF; DNA: TGTGCCAGCACCCAAGGGGGTCCTCTAAGGGACACCATATATTTT
size: -; J: TRBJ2-1; D: TRBD2; V: TRBV7-3; CDR3: CASAVGGSSYNEQFF; DNA: TGTGCCAGCGCGGTCGGCGGGAGCTCCTACAATGAGCAGTTCTTC
size: -; J: TRBJ1-1; D: -; V: TRBV20-1; CDR3: CSASGAGEGTEAFF; DNA: TGCAGTGCTAGTGGGGCAGGGGAAGGCACTGAAGCTTTCTTT
size: -; J: TRBJ2-3; D: TRBD2; V: TRBV29-1; CDR3: CSPGRAGDTQYF; DNA: TGCAGCCCTGGGAGGGCCGGAGATACGCAGTATTTT
size: -; J: TRBJ2-2; D: -; V: TRBV9; CDR3: CASSPQPAGELFF; DNA: TGTGCCAGCAGCCCCCAACCAGCCGGGGAGCTGTTTTTT
size: -; J: TRBJ2-7; D: TRBD1; V: TRBV27; CDR3: CASSLRGQGIFSYEQYF; DNA: TGTGCCAGCAGTTTAAGGGGACAGGGGATCTTCTCCTACGAGCAGTACTTC
size: -; J: TRBJ1-5; D: -; V: TRBV12-3/TRBV12-4; CDR3: CASTGTNQPQHF; DNA: TGTGCCAGCACCGGGACTAATCAGCCCCAGCATTTT
size: -; J: TRBJ2-3; D: -; V: TRBV5-3; CDR3: CARSPNGSRNTQYF; DNA: TGTGCCAGAAGCCCTAACGGGAGTCGAAATACGCAGTATTTT
size: -; J: TRBJ2-2; D: -; V: TRBV23-1; CDR3: CASSQTPGSSTGELFF; DNA: TGCGCCAGCAGTCAGACCCCAGGGTCCTCTACCGGGGAGCTGTTTTTT
size: -; J: TRBJ1-1; D: -; V: TRBV18; CDR3: CASSPGQTNTEAFF; DNA: TGTGCCAGCTCACCAGGACAGACGAACACTGAAGCTTTCTTT
size: -; J: TRBJ1-2; D: TRBD1; V: TRBV15; CDR3: CATSWTGEAYGYTF; DNA: TGTGCCACCAGCTGGACAGGGGAGGCCTATGGCTACACCTTC
size: -; J: TRBJ1-5; D: TRBD1; V: TRBV6-5; CDR3: CASSRTGQNGQPQHF; DNA: TGTGCCAGCAGTCGGACAGGGCAGAACGGTCAGCCCCAGCATTTT
size: -; J: TRBJ2-5; D: -; V: TRBV11-2; CDR3: CASSLHQSGETQYF; DNA: TGTGCCAGCAGCTTGCACCAGTCAGGGGAGACCCAGTACTTC
size: -; J: TRBJ1-2; D: -; V: TRBV6-5; CDR3: CASRGGMLYGYTF; DNA: TGTGCCAGCAGAGGGGGAATGCTCTATGGCTACACCTTC